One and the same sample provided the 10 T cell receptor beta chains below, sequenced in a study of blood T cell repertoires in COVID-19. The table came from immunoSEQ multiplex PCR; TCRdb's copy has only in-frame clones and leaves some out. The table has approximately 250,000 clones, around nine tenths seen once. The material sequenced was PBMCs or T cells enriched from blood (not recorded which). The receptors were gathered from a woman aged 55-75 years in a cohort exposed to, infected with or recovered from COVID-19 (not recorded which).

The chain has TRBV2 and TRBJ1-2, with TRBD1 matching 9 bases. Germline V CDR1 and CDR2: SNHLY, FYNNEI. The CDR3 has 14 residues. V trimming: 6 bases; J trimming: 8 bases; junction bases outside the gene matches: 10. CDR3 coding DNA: TGTGCCAGCAGCTGGGGACAGGGTCGGGGCGGCTACACCTTC. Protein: CASSWGQGRGGYTF.

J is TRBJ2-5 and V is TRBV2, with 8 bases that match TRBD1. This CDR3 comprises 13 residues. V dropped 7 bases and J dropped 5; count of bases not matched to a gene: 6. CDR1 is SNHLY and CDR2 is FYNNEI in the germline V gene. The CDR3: CASKGQAMETQYF. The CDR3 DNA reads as TGTGCCAGCAAGGGACAGGCCATGGAGACCCAGTACTTC.

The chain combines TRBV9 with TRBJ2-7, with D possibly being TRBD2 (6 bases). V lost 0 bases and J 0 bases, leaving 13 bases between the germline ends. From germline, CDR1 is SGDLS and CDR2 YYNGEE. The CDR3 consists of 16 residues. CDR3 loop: CASSVGGSGASYEQYF. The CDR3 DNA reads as TGTGCCAGCAGCGTAGGGGGTAGCGGAGCCTCCTACGAGCAGTACTTC.

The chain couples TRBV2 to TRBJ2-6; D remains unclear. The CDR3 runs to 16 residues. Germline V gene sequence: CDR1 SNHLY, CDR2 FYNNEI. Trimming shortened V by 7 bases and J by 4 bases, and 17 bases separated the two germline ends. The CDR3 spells CASTQIAAAGANVLTF. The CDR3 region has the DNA TGTGCCAGCACCCAAATAGCCGCAGCCGGGGCCAACGTCCTGACTTTC. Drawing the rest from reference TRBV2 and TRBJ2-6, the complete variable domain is EPEVTQTPSHQVTQMGQEVILRCVPISNHLYFYWYRQILGQKVEFLVSFYNNEISEKSEIFDDQFSVERPDGSNFTLKIRSTKLEDSAMYFCASTQIAAAGANVLTFGAGSRLTVL.

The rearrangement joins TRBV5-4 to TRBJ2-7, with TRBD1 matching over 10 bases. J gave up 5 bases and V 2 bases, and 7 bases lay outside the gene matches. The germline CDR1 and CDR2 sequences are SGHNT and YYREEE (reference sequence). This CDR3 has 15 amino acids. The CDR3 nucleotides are TGTGCCAGCAGCTTCGGCGGGACAGGGGCCCACGAGCAGTACTTC. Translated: CASSFGGTGAHEQYF.

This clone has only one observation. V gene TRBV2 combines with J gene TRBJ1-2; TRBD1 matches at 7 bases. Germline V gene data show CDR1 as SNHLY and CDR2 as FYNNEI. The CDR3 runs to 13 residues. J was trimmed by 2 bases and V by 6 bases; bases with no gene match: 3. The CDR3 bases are TGTGCCAGCAGCACGACAGGGAACTATGGCTACACCTTC. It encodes CASSTTGNYGYTF.

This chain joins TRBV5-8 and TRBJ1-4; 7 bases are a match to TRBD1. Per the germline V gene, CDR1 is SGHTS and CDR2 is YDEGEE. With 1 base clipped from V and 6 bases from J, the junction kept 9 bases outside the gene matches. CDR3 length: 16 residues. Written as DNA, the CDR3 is TGTGCCAGCAGCTTGACGTATAAGACAGGGTATGAAAAACTGTTTTTT. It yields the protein CASSLTYKTGYEKLFF. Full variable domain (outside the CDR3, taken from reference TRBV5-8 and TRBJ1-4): EAGVTQSPTHLIKTRGQQATLRCSPISGHTSVYWYQQALGLGLQFLLWYDEGEERNRGNFPPRFSGRQFPNYSSELNVNALELEDSALYLCASSLTYKTGYEKLFFGSGTQLSVL.

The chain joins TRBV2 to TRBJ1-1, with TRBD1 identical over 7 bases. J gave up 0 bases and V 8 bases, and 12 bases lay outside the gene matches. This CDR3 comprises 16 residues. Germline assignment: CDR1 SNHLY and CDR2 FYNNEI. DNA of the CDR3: TGTGCCAGCGGGGCCTCGGGACAGAAAGTGAACACTGAAGCTTTCTTT. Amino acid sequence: CASGASGQKVNTEAFF.

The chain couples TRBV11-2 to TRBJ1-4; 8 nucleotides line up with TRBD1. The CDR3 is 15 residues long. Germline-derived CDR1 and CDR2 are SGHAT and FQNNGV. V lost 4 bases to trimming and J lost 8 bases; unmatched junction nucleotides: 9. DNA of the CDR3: TGTGCCAGCAGCTCCAGGACAGGGATTGACGAAAAACTGTTTTTT. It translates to CASSSRTGIDEKLFF.

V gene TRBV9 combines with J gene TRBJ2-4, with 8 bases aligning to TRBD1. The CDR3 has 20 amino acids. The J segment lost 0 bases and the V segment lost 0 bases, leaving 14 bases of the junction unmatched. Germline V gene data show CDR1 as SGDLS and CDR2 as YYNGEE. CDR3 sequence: CASSVVWRGWTGLAKNIQYF. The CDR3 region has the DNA TGTGCCAGCAGCGTAGTATGGAGGGGGTGGACAGGGTTAGCCAAAAACATTCAGTACTTC. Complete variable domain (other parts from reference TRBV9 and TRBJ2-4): DSGVTQTPKHLITATGQRVTLRCSPRSGDLSVYWYQQSLDQGLQFLIQYYNGEERAKGNILERFSAQQFPDLHSELNLSSLELGDSALYFCASSVVWRGWTGLAKNIQYFGAGTRLSVL.